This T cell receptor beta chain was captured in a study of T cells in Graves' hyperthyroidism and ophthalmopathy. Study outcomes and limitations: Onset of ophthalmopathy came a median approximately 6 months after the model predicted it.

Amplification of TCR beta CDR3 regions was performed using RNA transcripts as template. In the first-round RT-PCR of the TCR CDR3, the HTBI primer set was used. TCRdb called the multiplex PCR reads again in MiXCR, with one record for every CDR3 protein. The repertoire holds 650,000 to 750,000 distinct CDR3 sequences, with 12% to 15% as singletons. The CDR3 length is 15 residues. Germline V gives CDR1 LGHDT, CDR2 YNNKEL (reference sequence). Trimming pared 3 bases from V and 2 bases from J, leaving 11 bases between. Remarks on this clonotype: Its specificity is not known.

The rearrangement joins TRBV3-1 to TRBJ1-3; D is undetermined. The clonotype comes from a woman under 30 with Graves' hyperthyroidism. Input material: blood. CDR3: CASSQSSGTGNTIYF. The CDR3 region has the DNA TGTGCCAGCAGCCAGTCATCGGGTACTGGAAACACCATATATTTT.